A selection of T cell receptor beta chains follows, all from one sample in a study of CD8 T cells in ankylosing spondylitis. TCRdb re-called the 5' RACE reads through MiXCR, storing one row per CDR3 protein. The profile shows some 450,000 distinct CDR3 sequences, over 15% of them singletons. The sample comprised blood, either unsorted or a sorted T cell fraction (not recorded which). The source is a male donor with ankylosing spondylitis. Both conserved end residues are part of each CDR3. The order of the fields is J gene, clone size, D gene, V gene, CDR3 DNA, CDR3 protein. A D gene is named only where the DNA matches it firmly. Size is omitted from some rows. Given values are once, few, many or a class for expanded clones.

j_gene: TRBJ1-5; abundance: many; d_gene: NA; v_gene: TRBV6-6; CDR3nt: TGTGCCAGCAGTTACCCGAGGCAGCCCCAGCATTTT; CDR3aa: CASSYPRQPQHF
j_gene: TRBJ1-5; abundance: few; d_gene: NA; v_gene: TRBV20-1; CDR3nt: TGCAGTGCTAGGGCTATGGGGGGGCCCCAGCATTTT; CDR3aa: CSARAMGGPQHF
j_gene: TRBJ2-5; abundance: NA; d_gene: NA; v_gene: TRBV15; CDR3nt: TGTGCCACCAGCATTGGAGGAGCCCCACGAACCCAGTACTTC; CDR3aa: CATSIGGAPRTQYF
j_gene: TRBJ2-1; abundance: many; d_gene: NA; v_gene: TRBV12-3/TRBV12-4; CDR3nt: TGTGCCAGCAGGAGACAGGACTACAATGAGCAGTTCTTC; CDR3aa: CASRRQDYNEQFF
j_gene: TRBJ1-1; abundance: NA; d_gene: NA; v_gene: TRBV18; CDR3nt: TGTGCCAGCTCACCACAAGGATACGGGAACACTGAAGCTTTCTTT; CDR3aa: CASSPQGYGNTEAFF
j_gene: TRBJ2-7; abundance: medium-sized; d_gene: NA; v_gene: TRBV2; CDR3nt: TGTGCCAGCAGTGAGGAGGGGGGACAGTACTTC; CDR3aa: CASSEEGGQYF
j_gene: TRBJ1-1; abundance: NA; d_gene: NA; v_gene: TRBV29-1; CDR3nt: TGCAGCGTTGGGAGGGAGAACACTGAAGCTTTCTTT; CDR3aa: CSVGRENTEAFF
j_gene: TRBJ1-6; abundance: NA; d_gene: NA; v_gene: TRBV9; CDR3nt: TGTGCCAGCAGCCCACAGGGTGTTAATTCACCCCTCCACTTT; CDR3aa: CASSPQGVNSPLHF
j_gene: TRBJ2-2; abundance: NA; d_gene: NA; v_gene: TRBV7-8; CDR3nt: TGTGCCAGCAGCTTATGGGACATCACCGGGGAGCTGTTTTTT; CDR3aa: CASSLWDITGELFF
j_gene: TRBJ2-1; abundance: few; d_gene: NA; v_gene: TRBV3-1; CDR3nt: TGTGCCAGCAGCCAACAGGGACCCTACAATGAGCAGTTCTTC; CDR3aa: CASSQQGPYNEQFF
j_gene: TRBJ2-1; abundance: NA; d_gene: TRBD1; v_gene: TRBV10-3; CDR3nt: TGTGCCATCAGTGAGGGGCGAGACAGGGGGCACTACAATGAGCAGTTCTTC; CDR3aa: CAISEGRDRGHYNEQFF
j_gene: TRBJ2-2; abundance: NA; d_gene: NA; v_gene: TRBV5-1; CDR3nt: TGCGCCAGCAGCTTGGTCGCGGGCGCGAGGACCGGGGAGCTGTTTTTT; CDR3aa: CASSLVAGARTGELFF
j_gene: TRBJ1-1; abundance: NA; d_gene: TRBD1; v_gene: TRBV6-1; CDR3nt: TGTGCCAGCAGCCGGGGACAGAAGAACACTGAAGCTTTCTTT; CDR3aa: CASSRGQKNTEAFF
j_gene: TRBJ2-5; abundance: NA; d_gene: NA; v_gene: TRBV11-2; CDR3nt: TGTGCCAGCAGCCGTTGGACTACCCTTCAAGAGACCCAGTACTTC; CDR3aa: CASSRWTTLQETQYF
j_gene: TRBJ2-1; abundance: NA; d_gene: TRBD2; v_gene: TRBV2; CDR3nt: TGTGCCAGCAGTGAAGAGCGGGAGGGCCCCTACAATGAGCAGTTCTTC; CDR3aa: CASSEEREGPYNEQFF
j_gene: TRBJ1-2; abundance: NA; d_gene: TRBD1; v_gene: TRBV20-1; CDR3nt: TGCAGTGCGGGAGGACAGGGGGACTATGGCTACACCTTC; CDR3aa: CSAGGQGDYGYTF
j_gene: TRBJ1-2; abundance: few; d_gene: NA; v_gene: TRBV5-1; CDR3nt: TGCGCCAGCAGCTTGGACGAGGGGCCCTGGTGGGGCTACACCTTC; CDR3aa: CASSLDEGPWWGYTF
j_gene: TRBJ1-5; abundance: NA; d_gene: NA; v_gene: TRBV27; CDR3nt: TGTGCCAGCAGTTTTGGGGGGGGACAGCCCCAGCATTTT; CDR3aa: CASSFGGGQPQHF
j_gene: TRBJ2-1; abundance: few; d_gene: TRBD1; v_gene: TRBV11-3; CDR3nt: TGTGCCAGCAGCTTATACAGGGGTGCCTACAATGAGCAGTTCTTC; CDR3aa: CASSLYRGAYNEQFF
j_gene: TRBJ2-2; abundance: few; d_gene: NA; v_gene: TRBV6-2/TRBV6-3; CDR3nt: TGTGCCAGCAGTTGGGACACCGGGGAGCTGTTTTTT; CDR3aa: CASSWDTGELFF
j_gene: TRBJ1-1; abundance: few; d_gene: TRBD1; v_gene: TRBV27; CDR3nt: TGTGCCAGCAGCCCGGACAGGGTCGGGATTGCGGACACTGAAGCTTTCTTT; CDR3aa: CASSPDRVGIADTEAFF
j_gene: TRBJ2-5; abundance: few; d_gene: NA; v_gene: TRBV10-3; CDR3nt: TGTGCCATCAGTGAGTCGAATCCGGGTGCCCAAGAGACCCAGTACTTC; CDR3aa: CAISESNPGAQETQYF
j_gene: TRBJ1-6; abundance: few; d_gene: NA; v_gene: TRBV2; CDR3nt: TGTGCCAGCATAAAAGCCTATAATTCACCCCTCCACTTT; CDR3aa: CASIKAYNSPLHF
j_gene: TRBJ1-2; abundance: NA; d_gene: NA; v_gene: TRBV29-1; CDR3nt: TGCAGCGTCACGGGATCCCAGGGCAGCTATGGCTACACCTTC; CDR3aa: CSVTGSQGSYGYTF
j_gene: TRBJ2-1; abundance: few; d_gene: NA; v_gene: TRBV7-9; CDR3nt: TGTGCCAGCAGCGCTGGAACGTGGAGCTCCTACAATGAGCAGTTCTTC; CDR3aa: CASSAGTWSSYNEQFF
j_gene: TRBJ1-1; abundance: few; d_gene: TRBD1; v_gene: TRBV12-3/TRBV12-4; CDR3nt: TGTGCCAGCACCCGGACAGGGACTGAAGCTTTCTTT; CDR3aa: CASTRTGTEAFF
j_gene: TRBJ2-7; abundance: NA; d_gene: NA; v_gene: TRBV20-1; CDR3nt: TGCAGTGCTCCCGACACTTACGAGCAGTACTTC; CDR3aa: CSAPDTYEQYF
j_gene: TRBJ1-1; abundance: few; d_gene: NA; v_gene: TRBV2; CDR3nt: TGTGCCAGCACAGGGTTAGGGGAGACTGAAGCTTTCTTT; CDR3aa: CASTGLGETEAFF
j_gene: TRBJ2-1; abundance: NA; d_gene: TRBD1; v_gene: TRBV11-1; CDR3nt: TGTGCCAGCAGCAAGAAAAGACAGGGGGAATACTCCTACAATGAGCAGTTCTTC; CDR3aa: CASSKKRQGEYSYNEQFF
j_gene: TRBJ1-1; abundance: few; d_gene: NA; v_gene: TRBV2; CDR3nt: TGTGCCAGCAGGGGCGACCATTCGGGCACTGAAGCTTTCTTT; CDR3aa: CASRGDHSGTEAFF
j_gene: TRBJ1-4; abundance: NA; d_gene: NA; v_gene: TRBV11-2; CDR3nt: TGTGCCAGCAGCCCTAGACAGAGATCCGAAAAACTGTTTTTT; CDR3aa: CASSPRQRSEKLFF
j_gene: TRBJ2-5; abundance: NA; d_gene: NA; v_gene: TRBV3-1; CDR3nt: TGTGCCAGCAGCCAAGAGGGTAACAGACAGGAGGAGACCCAGTACTTC; CDR3aa: CASSQEGNRQEETQYF
j_gene: TRBJ1-6; abundance: many; d_gene: TRBD1; v_gene: TRBV20-1; CDR3nt: TGCAGTGCCCCTGACAGGGTAAAGGGCTCCTATAATTCACCCCTCCACTTT; CDR3aa: CSAPDRVKGSYNSPLHF
j_gene: TRBJ2-1; abundance: many; d_gene: TRBD2; v_gene: TRBV4-2; CDR3nt: TGTGCCAGCAGGAGAGCGGGGGGCAATGAGCAGTTCTTC; CDR3aa: CASRRAGGNEQFF
j_gene: TRBJ2-1; abundance: NA; d_gene: NA; v_gene: TRBV27; CDR3nt: TGTGCCAGCAGACAACAGGGTGGGGGTTCCTACAATGAGCAGTTCTTC; CDR3aa: CASRQQGGGSYNEQFF
j_gene: TRBJ2-7; abundance: NA; d_gene: TRBD2; v_gene: TRBV11-1; CDR3nt: TGTGCCAGCAGCGACCCTAGCGGGAGCACCTACGAGCAGTACTTC; CDR3aa: CASSDPSGSTYEQYF
j_gene: TRBJ2-7; abundance: NA; d_gene: NA; v_gene: TRBV28; CDR3nt: TGTGCCAGCAGTTTAACGAACCCCTACGAGCAGTACTTC; CDR3aa: CASSLTNPYEQYF
j_gene: TRBJ2-7; abundance: NA; d_gene: NA; v_gene: TRBV27; CDR3nt: TGTGCCAGCAGGACAGACAGGAGGGTCTACGAGCAGTACTTC; CDR3aa: CASRTDRRVYEQYF
j_gene: TRBJ2-7; abundance: NA; d_gene: TRBD1; v_gene: TRBV6-2/TRBV6-3; CDR3nt: TGTGCCAGCAGTTACTCGACAGGGAGCTCCTACGAGCAGTACTTC; CDR3aa: CASSYSTGSSYEQYF
j_gene: TRBJ1-1; abundance: NA; d_gene: NA; v_gene: TRBV10-3; CDR3nt: TGTGCCATCTCCGCGGTGAGGAACACTGAAGCTTTCTTT; CDR3aa: CAISAVRNTEAFF
j_gene: TRBJ1-1; abundance: NA; d_gene: NA; v_gene: TRBV12-3/TRBV12-4; CDR3nt: TGTGCCAGCAGCGGAGACATGACTGAAGCTTTCTTT; CDR3aa: CASSGDMTEAFF
j_gene: TRBJ2-6; abundance: few; d_gene: NA; v_gene: TRBV5-1; CDR3nt: TGCGCCAGCAGCCCAGCTACAGCTTCTGGGGCCAACGTCCTGACTTTC; CDR3aa: CASSPATASGANVLTF
j_gene: TRBJ2-3; abundance: NA; d_gene: TRBD2; v_gene: TRBV20-1; CDR3nt: TGCAGTGCCGAACTAGCGGCCCAATTAGATACGCAGTATTTT; CDR3aa: CSAELAAQLDTQYF